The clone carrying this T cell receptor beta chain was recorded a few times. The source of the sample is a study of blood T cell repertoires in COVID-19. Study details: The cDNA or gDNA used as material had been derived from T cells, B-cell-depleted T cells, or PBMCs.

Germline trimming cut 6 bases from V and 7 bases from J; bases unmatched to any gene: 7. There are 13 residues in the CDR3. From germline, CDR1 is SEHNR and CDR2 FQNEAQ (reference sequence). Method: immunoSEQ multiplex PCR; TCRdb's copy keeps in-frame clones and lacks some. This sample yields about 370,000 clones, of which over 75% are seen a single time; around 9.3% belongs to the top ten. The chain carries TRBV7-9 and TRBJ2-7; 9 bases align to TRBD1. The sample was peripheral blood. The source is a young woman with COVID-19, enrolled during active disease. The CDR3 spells CASRETGGREQYF. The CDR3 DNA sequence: TGTGCCAGCAGGGAAACAGGGGGCCGGGAGCAGTACTTC.